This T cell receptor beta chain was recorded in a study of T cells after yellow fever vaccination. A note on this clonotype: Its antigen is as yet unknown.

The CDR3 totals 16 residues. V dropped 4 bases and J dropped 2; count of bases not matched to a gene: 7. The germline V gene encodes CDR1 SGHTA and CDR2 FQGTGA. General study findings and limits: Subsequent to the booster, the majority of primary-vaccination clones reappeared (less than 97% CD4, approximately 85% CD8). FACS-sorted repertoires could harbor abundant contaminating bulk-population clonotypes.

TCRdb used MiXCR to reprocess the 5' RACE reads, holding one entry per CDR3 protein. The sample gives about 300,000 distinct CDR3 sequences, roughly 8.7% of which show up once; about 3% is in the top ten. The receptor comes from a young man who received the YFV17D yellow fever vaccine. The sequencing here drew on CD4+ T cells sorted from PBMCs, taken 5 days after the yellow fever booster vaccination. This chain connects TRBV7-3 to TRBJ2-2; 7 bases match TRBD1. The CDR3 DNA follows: TGTGCCAGCAGCTCCGACAGGGTGGCTAACACCGGGGAGCTGTTTTTT. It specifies CASSSDRVANTGELFF.